The 21 T cell receptor beta chains below all came from one sample that was sequenced in a study of blood T cell repertoires in COVID-19. Clones were read by immunoSEQ multiplex PCR, and TCRdb kept only the in-frame ones, dropping some. The sample holds 200,000 to 250,000 clones; 84% are singletons and the top ten take around a sixth. Specimen: peripheral blood. All receptors derive from a woman over 75 with active or convalescent COVID-19.

The CDR3 nucleotides read TGTGCCACCAGTGAGACCGTAGGGGTCAACTCCTACGAGCAGTACTTC. Amino acids: CATSETVGVNSYEQYF. The chain recombines TRBV24-1 with TRBJ2-7; possible D gene TRBD1, 5 bases. The CDR3 consists of 16 residues. Trimming left V 4 bases short and J 0 bases short, with 15 bases between. The germline CDR1 and CDR2 sequences are KGHDR and SFDVKD.

The chain links TRBV6-1 to TRBJ1-1; D uncertain. V was shortened by 2 bases and J by 1 base, with 11 bases between the two germline ends. Germline-derived CDR1 and CDR2 are MNHNS and SASEGT. There are 15 residues in the CDR3. CDR3 sequence reads: CASSESGVSNTEAFF. The CDR3 DNA reads TGTGCCAGCAGTGAAAGTGGAGTTTCGAACACTGAAGCTTTCTTT.

The rearrangement uses TRBV7-2 and TRBJ2-1; 10 positions agree with TRBD2. V shed 5 bases, J shed 8 bases, and the junction held 9 bases outside the gene matches. Germline CDR1 reads SGHTA; CDR2 reads FQGNSA. The CDR3 is 15 residues long. The CDR3 DNA is TGTGCCAGCAGCCAAACTAGCGGGACTTGGGATGAGCAGTTCTTC. Residues: CASSQTSGTWDEQFF. Filled out from reference TRBV7-2 and TRBJ2-1, the complete variable domain reads GAGVSQSPSNKVTEKGKDVELRCDPISGHTALYWYRQSLGQGLEFLIYFQGNSAPDKSGLPSDRFSAERTGGSVSTLTIQRTQQEDSAVYLCASSQTSGTWDEQFFGPGTRLTVL.

V usage is TRBV28 and J usage is TRBJ1-2; 7 bases map to TRBD1. Germline assignment: CDR1 MDHEN and CDR2 SYDVKM. This CDR3 has 15 amino acids. Trimming took 2 bases from V and 5 from J; bases not matched to a gene: 8. CDR3 residues: CASSLPGQTRYGYTF. The CDR3 coding sequence is TGTGCCAGCAGTTTACCGGGACAGACGAGGTATGGCTACACCTTC.

V usage is TRBV19 and J usage is TRBJ1-4; possible D gene TRBD1, 5 bases. V lost 6 bases and J lost 6, with 20 bases in between. Germline CDR1 reads LNHDA; CDR2 reads SQIVND (reference sequence). This CDR3 spans 16 amino acids. The CDR3 coding sequence is TGTGCCAGTAGCCACCCGGGGGACTCTACTGATGAAAAACTGTTTTTT. Amino acid sequence: CASSHPGDSTDEKLFF.

The gene calls are TRBV7-9 and TRBJ2-1; 7 bases fit TRBD1. From germline, CDR1 is SEHNR and CDR2 FQNEAQ (reference sequence). With V trimmed by 2 bases and J by 5 bases, 3 bases remained unmatched. CDR3 length: 14 residues. The CDR3 DNA follows: TGTGCCAGCAGCTTAATGGGGACAGACAATGAGCAGTTCTTC. This gives the protein CASSLMGTDNEQFF.

J is TRBJ1-1 and V is TRBV11-3; the D gene is possibly TRBD1 (6 bases). Looked up from germline, CDR1 is SGHNT and CDR2 is YENEEA. Trimming removed 3 bases from V and 1 base from J, with 12 bases in between. The CDR3 covers 15 residues. The DNA of the CDR3 is TGTGCCAGCAGCTTCATAGGGACAACGAACACTGAAGCTTTCTTT. Its translation is CASSFIGTTNTEAFF.

The chain recombines TRBV5-5 with TRBJ2-7; TRBD2 agrees at 7 bases. Germline-derived CDR1 and CDR2 are SGHKS and YYEKEE (reference sequence). Germline trimming cut 0 bases from V and 0 bases from J; bases unmatched to any gene: 3. CDR3 length: 15 amino acids. The CDR3 spells CASSLGLAASYEQYF. For the CDR3, the DNA is TGTGCCAGCAGCTTGGGGCTAGCGGCCTCCTACGAGCAGTACTTC.

This chain connects TRBV29-1 to TRBJ2-3; the D gene is possibly TRBD1 (6 bases). With 4 bases removed from V and 4 bases from J, the gap between germline ends came to 9 bases. The CDR3 loop spans 12 amino acids. CDR1 and CDR2 from the germline V gene are SQVTM and ANQGSEA. CDR3 coding DNA: TGCAGCGTTGGGACAGCATCAGATACGCAGTATTTT. Residues: CSVGTASDTQYF.

The CDR3 loop is CASSPDRGFPNEKLFF. Here the CDR3 DNA reads TGTGCCAGCAGCCCGGACAGGGGATTTCCTAATGAAAAACTGTTTTTT. The chain links TRBV7-9 to TRBJ1-4; 9 bases are shared with TRBD1. The V gene end was trimmed by 5 bases and the J gene end by 3 bases; junction bases not matched to a gene: 7. CDR1 and CDR2 (germline): SEHNR, FQNEAQ (reference sequence). The CDR3 extends over 16 amino acids.

J is TRBJ2-6 and V is TRBV19; 10 bases fit TRBD1. The V gene's germline CDR1 is LNHDA and CDR2 SQIVND (reference sequence). V lost 1 base and J lost 0; bases outside the gene matches: 6. CDR3 size: 19 residues. The chain's CDR3 is CASSIGTGTGVSGANVLTF. The CDR3 bases are TGTGCCAGTAGTATAGGCACCGGGACAGGGGTCTCTGGGGCCAACGTCCTGACTTTC.

The sample holds many counts of this clone. The chain recombines TRBV5-8 with TRBJ2-5; D might be TRBD1 (6 bases). V lost 0 bases and J lost 5, with 17 bases in between. Looked up from germline, CDR1 is SGHTS and CDR2 is YDEGEE. The CDR3 extends over 16 amino acids. CDR3 loop: CASSLGFGGGQETQYF. In nucleotides, the CDR3 is TGTGCCAGCAGCTTGGGTTTTGGGGGCGGGCAGGAGACCCAGTACTTC.

This rearrangement joins TRBV9 to TRBJ2-7; TRBD1 aligns across 11 bases. V lost 0 bases, J lost 3 bases, and 5 bases stayed unmatched. CDR3 length equals 16 residues. From germline, CDR1 is SGDLS and CDR2 YYNGEE. The DNA for the CDR3 is TGTGCCAGCAGCGTAGGGGTAGGGACAGGGGGCTACGAGCAGTACTTC. Protein: CASSVGVGTGGYEQYF.

The chain uses TRBV7-6 and TRBJ2-7; the match to TRBD2 covers 13 bases. J lost 3 bases, V lost 5 bases, and 10 bases had no gene match. Germline V CDR1 and CDR2: SGHVS, FNYEAQ. The CDR3 has 17 amino acids. The CDR3 spells CASSPARGLAGYYEQYF. In DNA, the CDR3 is TGTGCCAGCAGCCCAGCCAGGGGACTAGCGGGATACTACGAGCAGTACTTC. Full variable domain (rest looked up from reference TRBV7-6 and TRBJ2-7): GAGVSQSPRYKVTKRGQDVALRCDPISGHVSLYWYRQALGQGPEFLTYFNYEAQQDKSGLPNDRFSAERPEGSISTLTIQRTEQRDSAMYRCASSPARGLAGYYEQYFGPGTRLTVT.

A few counts support this clone. The DNA for the CDR3 is TGTGCCAGCAGCCAAGATCGTAGGAGGAGCCTGGGAGGACAGGGGCCAAAACTGTTTTTT. Protein: CASSQDRRRSLGGQGPKLFF. The chain recombines TRBV3-1 (or the pseudogene TRBV3-2) with TRBJ1-4, with TRBD1 identical over 9 bases. Germline CDR1 LGHDT, CDR2 YNNKEL (reference sequence). After removal of 0 bases from V and 10 bases from J, the junction contained 21 bases not matched to a gene. The CDR3 loop spans 20 amino acids.

V usage is TRBV30 and J usage is TRBJ1-4; 7 nucleotides align to TRBD1. The trim removed 5 bases at V and 7 bases at J, leaving 4 bases unmatched. Germline assignment: CDR1 GTSNPN and CDR2 SVGIG (reference sequence). CDR3 length: 12 amino acids. The chain's CDR3 is CAWGDRVEKLFF. The CDR3 DNA reads as TGTGCCTGGGGGGACAGAGTTGAAAAACTGTTTTTT.

This clone was seen more than once but under ten times. The chain joins TRBV11-2 to TRBJ1-6; no clear D. Germline assignment: CDR1 SGHAT and CDR2 FQNNGV. The CDR3 covers 12 residues. V shed 5 bases and J shed 3 bases, with 2 bases lying between them. Here the CDR3 reads CASSHYNSPLHF. CDR3 bases: TGTGCCAGCAGCCACTATAATTCACCCCTCCACTTT.

This clone was picked up one time. V usage is TRBV18 and J usage is TRBJ1-1; D may be TRBD1 (6 bases). The CDR3 totals 15 residues. Germline V gene data show CDR1 as KGHSH and CDR2 as LQKENI. Trimming pared 0 bases from V and 4 bases from J, leaving 12 bases between. Here the CDR3 reads CASSPPISQGTEAFF. The CDR3 DNA sequence: TGTGCCAGCTCACCACCGATCTCACAGGGCACTGAAGCTTTCTTT.

This CDR3 is CAISYGGADTQYF. CDR3 sequence (DNA): TGTGCCATCAGTTACGGGGGGGCAGATACGCAGTATTTT. The chain is built from TRBV10-3 and TRBJ2-3; 8 nucleotides align to TRBD2. The CDR3 has 13 amino acids. CDR1 is ENHRY and CDR2 is SYGVKD in the germline V gene. V shed 5 bases and J 4 bases; nucleotides not matched to a gene: 2.

This clone has more than one count but fewer than ten. The V gene is TRBV24-1, the J gene TRBJ1-2; D is ambiguous. The CDR3 is 13 residues long. Trimming removed 8 bases at V and 6 bases at J, with 15 bases between. Germline values: CDR1 KGHDR, CDR2 SFDVKD. DNA for the CDR3: TGTGCCACCATTAATCATTGGCATAATGGCTACACCTTC. This codes for CATINHWHNGYTF.

V is TRBV11-3 and J is TRBJ1-4; 10 bases agree with TRBD1. Germline assignment: CDR1 SGHNT and CDR2 YENEEA. Trimming took 6 bases from V and 8 from J; bases not matched to a gene: 9. CDR3 length: 15 residues. CDR3 protein: CASRQTGTGDEKLFF. CDR3 sequence (DNA): TGTGCCAGCAGACAAACCGGGACAGGGGACGAAAAACTGTTTTTT.